This T cell receptor (beta chain) was found in a study of cytomegalovirus exposure and HLA in healthy donors. TCRdb keeps only in-frame clones here, not all; method: immunoSEQ multiplex PCR. The data contain some 240,000 clones, around 87% of them singletons. The CDR3 is 14 amino acids. CDR1 is SGHDT, CDR2 YYEEEE, per germline. Unmatched junction bases numbered 5, after V lost 3 bases and J lost 3 bases. This clonotype was obtained from a woman between 18 and 29 years old in good health and CMV-seropositive. The rearrangement joins TRBV5-6 to TRBJ2-7; the match to TRBD2 covers 8 bases. What was sequenced was PBMCs. The CDR3 sequence is CASSSPGLGYEQYF. The CDR3, as DNA: TGTGCCAGCAGCTCCCCGGGACTAGGCTACGAGCAGTACTTC.